The 8 T cell receptor beta chains below were found in one sample sequenced in a study of blood T cell repertoires in COVID-19. TCRdb's table, derived via immunoSEQ multiplex PCR, lists solely in-frame clones and lacks some. This repertoire shows a few hundred thousand clones, around nine tenths found once; its top ten account for roughly 3%. Sample: peripheral blood. All receptors derive from a man in his 60s with acute or convalescent COVID-19.

The V and J genes are TRBV9 and TRBJ2-6, with 9 bases aligning to TRBD1. V shed 0 bases and J 4 bases; nucleotides not matched to a gene: 8. The CDR3 has 18 amino acids. Looked up from germline, CDR1 is SGDLS and CDR2 is YYNGEE. CDR3 in DNA: TGTGCCAGCAGCGTAGGAAACAGGGGGCGTCCAGGGGCCAACGTCCTGACTTTC. Translated: CASSVGNRGRPGANVLTF.

The chain joins TRBV6-5 to TRBJ1-2; TRBD1 might be the D (5 bases). The ends were cut back, 7 bases at V and 4 bases at J, with 10 bases in the middle. Germline loops: CDR1 MNHEY, CDR2 SVGAGI. The CDR3 contains 12 residues. CDR3 coding DNA: TGTGCCAGCACGGCAGGGCCCTATGGCTACACCTTC. It encodes CASTAGPYGYTF.

This chain joins TRBV18 and TRBJ2-3, with 7 bases fitting TRBD1. Germline CDR1 KGHSH, CDR2 LQKENI. The CDR3 is 19 residues long. J gave up 0 bases and V 2 bases, and 14 bases lay outside the gene matches. The CDR3 sequence is CASSPVMQGRGLSTDTQYF. The CDR3, as DNA: TGTGCCAGCTCACCAGTGATGCAGGGAAGGGGGCTTAGCACAGATACGCAGTATTTT.

The rearrangement uses TRBV6-5 and TRBJ1-2; 8 nucleotides agree with TRBD1. This CDR3 has 15 amino acids. The V and J ends lost 0 bases and 4 bases, in that order; junction bases with no gene match: 4. Germline V gene sequence: CDR1 MNHEY, CDR2 SVGAGI. The CDR3 bases are TGTGCCAGCAGTTACTCGAGGGACAGGAGCTATGGCTACACCTTC. Encoded protein: CASSYSRDRSYGYTF.

The chain couples TRBV7-6 to TRBJ2-2; 10 positions match TRBD1. The ends lost 3 bases at V and 5 bases at J; junction bases unmatched: 6. Germline V gives CDR1 SGHVS, CDR2 FNYEAQ. The CDR3 is made up of 16 amino acids. CDR3 nucleotide sequence: TGTGCCAGCAGCTTCCGGACAGGGGGGGAAACCGGGGAGCTGTTTTTT. Amino acid sequence: CASSFRTGGETGELFF.

The CDR3 loop reads CASLRTGTSYEQYF. As DNA, the CDR3 is TGTGCCAGCCTCCGGACAGGGACCTCCTACGAGCAGTACTTC. V and J are TRBV27 and TRBJ2-7; 8 nucleotides line up with TRBD1. CDR1 and CDR2 from the germline V gene are MNHEY and SMNVEV (reference sequence). Trimming took 8 bases from V and 0 from J; bases not matched to a gene: 6. CDR3 size: 14 residues.

V gene TRBV6-2 or TRBV6-3 combines with J gene TRBJ1-5; the D gene is possibly TRBD1 (6 bases). Looked up from germline, CDR1 is MNHEY and CDR2 is SVGEGT. Trimming shortened V by 6 bases and J by 0 bases, and 15 bases separated the two germline ends. The CDR3 length is 16 residues. This chain's CDR3 is CASSPKTGLSNQPQHF. The CDR3 nucleotides read TGTGCCAGCAGCCCTAAGACAGGACTTAGCAATCAGCCCCAGCATTTT.

The table lists this clone with a few counts. The chain is built from TRBV28 and TRBJ2-2; D is uncertain. Trimming cost V 3 bases and J 3 bases, with 20 bases left between them. Looked up from germline, CDR1 is MDHEN and CDR2 is SYDVKM. The CDR3 sequence is 18 residues long. The CDR3 nucleotides read TGTGCCAGCAGTTTGGGTCAATTCCGACACCAGGACACCGGGGAGCTGTTTTTT. Encoded protein: CASSLGQFRHQDTGELFF.